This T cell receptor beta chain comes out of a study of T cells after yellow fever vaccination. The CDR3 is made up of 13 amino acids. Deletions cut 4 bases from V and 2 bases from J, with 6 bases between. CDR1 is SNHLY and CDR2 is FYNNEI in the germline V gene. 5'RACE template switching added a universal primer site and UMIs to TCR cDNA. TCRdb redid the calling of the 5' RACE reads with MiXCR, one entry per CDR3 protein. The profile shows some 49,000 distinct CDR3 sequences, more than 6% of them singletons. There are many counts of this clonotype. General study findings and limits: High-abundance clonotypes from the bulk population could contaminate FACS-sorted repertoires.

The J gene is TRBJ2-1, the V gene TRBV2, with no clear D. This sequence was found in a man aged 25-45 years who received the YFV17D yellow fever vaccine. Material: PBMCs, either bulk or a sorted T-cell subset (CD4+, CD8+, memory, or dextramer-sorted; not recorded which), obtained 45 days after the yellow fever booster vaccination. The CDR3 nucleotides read TGTGCCAGCAGTGTCCGGACCTACAATGAGCAGTTCTTC. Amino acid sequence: CASSVRTYNEQFF.